This entry features one T cell receptor (beta chain) sequence. Its antigen is still unknown. The V end lost 4 bases, the J end lost 6 bases, and 12 bases lay between the germline ends. Per germline, CDR1 MGHRA and CDR2 YSYEKL. CDR3 size: 14 residues. The entry originates in a study of radiation and T cells in renal cell carcinoma. Time point reported: blood 2 weeks post-SBRT. This sample's treatment: 15 Gy SBRT to primary tumor, nephrectomy 4 weeks later. After SBRT, blood was collected at 2 and 4 weeks, plus baseline. Profiling relied on immunoSEQ multiplex PCR, and the TCRdb table lists in-frame clones only, not all of them. This sample carries around 130,000 clones, approximately 80% of them seen once, and the ten largest clones take less than 2.5%. The study, taken as a whole, reports: Pretreatment tumor biopsies were lacking, so baseline clonotypes are unknown.

The TCR originated in an older woman with renal cell carcinoma. Material: blood, obtained from a patient whose treatment included radiotherapy and nephrectomy. The chain uses TRBV4-1 and TRBJ2-2; D may be TRBD2 (5 bases). In nucleotides, the CDR3 is TGCGCCAGCAGCCCAACCTCGGGGTCCGGGGAGCTGTTTTTT. Its translation is CASSPTSGSGELFF.